These 24 T cell receptor beta chains originate from one sample sequenced in a study of long-term antiretroviral therapy in people with HIV. Samples were assayed with immunoSEQ v3.0 at survey level. TCRdb's copy holds only in-frame clones and misses some; the assay was immunoSEQ multiplex PCR. The data show 21,000 or so clones, approximately 90% seen once. The sequencing here drew on unsorted PBMCs, taken 2.3 years after starting antiretroviral therapy. The receptors were sampled from a man aged 55 to 70 with HIV.

The chain carries TRBV18 and TRBJ2-1, with 7 positions matching TRBD2. Germline V lookup: CDR1 KGHSH, CDR2 LQKENI. CDR3 length equals 12 residues. J was trimmed by 6 bases and V by 5 bases; bases with no gene match: 1. The CDR3 is CASSTGGNEQFF. The CDR3 DNA is TGTGCCAGCTCAACGGGGGGCAATGAGCAGTTCTTC.

This rearrangement joins TRBV18 to TRBJ2-3; D call uncertain. Deletions cut 0 bases from V and 0 bases from J, with 7 bases between. CDR1 and CDR2 from the germline V gene are KGHSH and LQKENI. This CDR3 spans 15 amino acids. The CDR3 reads CASSPPSLSTDTQYF. In nucleotides, the CDR3 is TGTGCCAGCTCACCACCATCCCTAAGCACAGATACGCAGTATTTT. Full variable domain (missing parts from reference TRBV18 and TRBJ2-3): NAGVMQNPRHLVRRRGQEARLRCSPMKGHSHVYWYRQLPEEGLKFMVYLQKENIIDESGMPKERFSAEFPKEGPSILRIQQVVRGDSAAYFCASSPPSLSTDTQYFGPGTRLTVL.

This clone was seen a single time. V usage is TRBV12-1 and J usage is TRBJ2-5; the listed D gene, TRBD2, was not tested against the DNA. TRBV12-1 is recorded as a pseudogene. There are 16 residues in the CDR3. The CDR3 loop is CASSLRHSRQQETQYF. CDR3 nucleotides: TGTGCCAGCAGCTTGAGGCATTCACGGCAGCAAGAGACCCAGTACTTC.

The V gene is TRBV5-1, the J gene TRBJ2-5; D is unclear. Germline loops: CDR1 SGHRS, CDR2 YFSETQ. This CDR3 spans 15 amino acids. V was trimmed by 0 bases and J by 4 bases, leaving 13 bases between them. This CDR3 is CASSLAGTRRETQYF. The DNA for the CDR3 is TGCGCCAGCAGCTTGGCAGGTACAAGAAGAGAGACCCAGTACTTC.

V is TRBV5-1 and J is TRBJ2-1, with 8 positions matching TRBD1. With 2 bases clipped from V and 9 bases from J, the junction kept 7 bases outside the gene matches. CDR3 length equals 14 residues. Germline assignment: CDR1 SGHRS and CDR2 YFSETQ. The CDR3 DNA follows: TGCGCCAGCAGCTTCTTGACAGGGGTTACTGAGCAGTTCTTC. Encoded protein: CASSFLTGVTEQFF.

Regarding this clone: At one end the junction does not follow the germline gene, possibly because of a read error. The CDR3 spells CASGDGTNKNIQYF. The DNA for the CDR3 is TGTGCCAGCGGTGATGGGACAAACAAAAACATTCAGTACTTC. J is TRBJ2-4 and V is TRBV6-1; the D gene is possibly TRBD1 (6 bases). CDR3 size: 14 residues. Germline V gene lookup returns CDR1 MNHNS and CDR2 SASEGT.

The CDR3: CSVERGHTEAFF. For the CDR3, the DNA is TGCAGCGTTGAGCGGGGCCACACTGAAGCTTTCTTT. The chain is built from TRBV29-1 and TRBJ1-1; D perhaps matches TRBD1 (5 bases). CDR3 length equals 12 residues. Trimming cost V 3 bases and J 3 bases, with 8 bases left between them. The V gene's germline CDR1 is SQVTM and CDR2 ANQGSEA.

The rearrangement links TRBV7-2 to TRBJ2-5; 8 bases agree with TRBD1. CDR3 length: 15 amino acids. Germline CDR1 and CDR2: SGHTA and FQGNSA. Trimming cost V 5 bases and J 7 bases; bases outside gene matches: 12. The CDR3 region is CASSLGQRGTGTQYF. CDR3 DNA: TGTGCCAGCAGCCTGGGACAGAGGGGGACAGGGACCCAGTACTTC.

The gene calls are TRBV4-3 and TRBJ1-2, with D tentatively TRBD1 (6 bases). CDR1 is LGHNA and CDR2 is YSLEER in the germline V gene. CDR3 length: 16 residues. The V gene lost 0 bases and the J gene lost 3 bases, with 14 bases spanning the gap. The CDR3 protein is CASSQDPEGDYYGYTF. The DNA of the CDR3 is TGCGCCAGCAGCCAAGATCCTGAGGGGGACTACTATGGCTACACCTTC.

The rearrangement uses TRBV9 and TRBJ2-7, with 8 nucleotides matching TRBD2. The CDR3 runs 17 residues. The trim removed 5 bases at V and 3 bases at J, leaving 16 bases unmatched. CDR1 is SGDLS, CDR2 YYNGEE, per germline. The CDR3 reads CASSSGGERESYYEQYF. CDR3 DNA: TGTGCCAGCAGTTCTGGGGGAGAGCGGGAGTCTTACTACGAGCAGTACTTC.

The chain links TRBV27 to TRBJ2-3; TRBD2 aligns across 10 bases. This CDR3 has 15 amino acids. Germline CDR1 and CDR2: MNHEY and SMNVEV (reference sequence). With 2 bases clipped from V and 5 bases from J, the junction kept 4 bases outside the gene matches. CDR3 region: CASSLGTSAVDTQYF. CDR3 DNA sequence: TGTGCCAGCAGTTTAGGGACTAGCGCGGTAGATACGCAGTATTTT.

V gene TRBV27 combines with J gene TRBJ2-7; D call uncertain. Germline V gene data show CDR1 as MNHEY and CDR2 as SMNVEV (reference sequence). Trimming took off 2 bases at V and 3 bases at J, with 14 bases between the two ends. CDR3 size: 15 residues. CDR3 loop: CASSLDPRSVYEQYF. The CDR3 DNA sequence: TGTGCCAGCAGTTTAGACCCCCGGTCGGTCTACGAGCAGTACTTC.

The rearrangement links TRBV5-1 to TRBJ2-1; 10 positions match TRBD2. V trimming: 0 bases; J trimming: 7 bases; junction bases outside the gene matches: 10. The CDR3 runs 17 residues. CDR1 is SGHRS and CDR2 is YFSETQ in the germline V gene. This chain's CDR3 is CASSLVSSGGGWNEQFF. The CDR3 coding sequence is TGCGCCAGCAGCTTGGTGTCTAGCGGGGGCGGGTGGAATGAGCAGTTCTTC.

The chain combines TRBV5-3 with TRBJ2-4; no definite D call. TRBV5-3 is an ORF, and what it does is uncertain. V was trimmed by 2 bases and J by 0 bases, leaving 12 bases between them. This CDR3 is built from 16 residues. CDR3 bases: TGTGCCAGAAGCTTAGGCAGACGACAAGCCAAAAACATTCAGTACTTC. This encodes CARSLGRRQAKNIQYF.

The chain joins TRBV6-5 to TRBJ1-5; D gene unclear. Germline-derived CDR1 and CDR2 are MNHEY and SVGAGI. This CDR3 spans 13 amino acids. V was pared by 10 bases and J by 0 bases, with 10 bases between. The CDR3 bases are TGTGCCACCGCCTTCAATAGCAATCAGCCCCAGCATTTT. Translation: CATAFNSNQPQHF.

The chain uses TRBV5-1 and TRBJ1-1; no clear D. Trimming removed 0 bases from V and 5 bases from J, with 11 bases in between. Germline assignment: CDR1 SGHRS and CDR2 YFSETQ. CDR3 size: 14 residues. As DNA, the CDR3 is TGCGCCAGCAGCTTGGAGTATGGGTATACTGAAGCTTTCTTT. Its translation: CASSLEYGYTEAFF.

The chain is built from TRBV6-6 and TRBJ2-5; a possible D gene is TRBD1 (6 bases). CDR1 and CDR2 from the germline V gene are MNHNY and SVGAGI (reference sequence). The V gene lost 9 bases and the J gene lost 1 base, with 12 bases spanning the gap. The CDR3 covers 13 residues. CDR3: CASYRDLQETQYF. CDR3 nucleotides: TGTGCCAGTTACAGGGATCTCCAAGAGACCCAGTACTTC.

The chain couples TRBV5-8 to TRBJ1-5; 8 bases line up with TRBD1. V dropped 6 bases and J dropped 0; count of bases not matched to a gene: 8. The CDR3 is 16 amino acids. Germline values: CDR1 SGHTS, CDR2 YDEGEE. CDR3 in DNA: TGTGCCAGCACCCCCCAACAGGGGGGTAGCAATCAGCCCCAGCATTTT. This sequence encodes CASTPQQGGSNQPQHF.

This clone was observed once. The chain employs TRBV29-1 and TRBJ2-1; 7 bases map to TRBD1. CDR1 and CDR2 (germline): SQVTM, ANQGSEA. The CDR3 length is 10 residues. V shed 7 bases, J shed 15 bases, and the junction held 9 bases outside the gene matches. CDR3 in DNA: TGCAGCGACGACAGGGATGCAGGGTTCTTC. Encoded protein: CSDDRDAGFF.

V and J are TRBV15 and TRBJ1-2, with a possible D match to TRBD1 (6 bases). There are 19 residues in the CDR3. V gave up 1 base and J gave up 2 bases, with 23 bases separating them. Germline values: CDR1 LNHNV, CDR2 YYDKDF (reference sequence). The chain's CDR3 is CATSRVLFGIGQRNYGYTF. The CDR3 nucleotides read TGTGCCACCAGCAGAGTTCTCTTTGGGATCGGACAGAGAAACTATGGCTACACCTTC.

The genes are TRBV5-1 and TRBJ1-1; tentative D call: TRBD1 (5 bases). The CDR3 consists of 14 residues. Trimming stripped 2 bases from V and 3 bases from J, with 11 bases between. Germline CDR1 reads SGHRS; CDR2 reads YFSETQ. In DNA, the CDR3 is TGCGCCAGCAGCTTAGGGGACGGGGACACTGAAGCTTTCTTT. This codes for CASSLGDGDTEAFF.

This clone was seen only once. The chain employs TRBV4-1 and TRBJ2-7; TRBD2 aligns across 9 bases. V lost 0 bases and J lost 2; bases outside the gene matches: 11. This CDR3 contains 18 residues. The germline V gene encodes CDR1 MGHRA and CDR2 YSYEKL. CDR3 in amino acids: CASSQDGAAGGPPYEQYF. In nucleotides, the CDR3 is TGCGCCAGCAGCCAAGATGGCGCGGCGGGAGGGCCCCCCTACGAGCAGTACTTC.

This rearrangement joins TRBV28 to TRBJ2-7, with a possible D match to TRBD1 (7 bases). There are 15 residues in the CDR3. V gave up 5 bases and J gave up 5 bases, with 19 bases separating them. Germline V gene data show CDR1 as MDHEN and CDR2 as SYDVKM. CDR3 amino acids: CASSGGTVPHDEQYF. The DNA of the CDR3 is TGTGCCAGCAGTGGCGGGACAGTCCCTCACGACGAGCAGTACTTC.

The rearrangement links TRBV5-1 to TRBJ1-3; D unresolved. Trimming shortened V by 2 bases and J by 0 bases, and 9 bases separated the two germline ends. Germline assignment: CDR1 SGHRS and CDR2 YFSETQ. CDR3 size: 15 residues. The CDR3 DNA follows: TGCGCCAGCAGCTTTAGCGGAGCCTCTGGAAACACCATATATTTT. This codes for CASSFSGASGNTIYF. The complete variable domain, with remaining parts taken from reference TRBV5-1 and TRBJ1-3, reads KAGVTQTPRYLIKTRGQQVTLSCSPISGHRSVSWYQQTPGQGLQFLFEYFSETQRNKGNFPGRFSGRQFSNSRSEMNVSTLELGDSALYLCASSFSGASGNTIYFGEGSWLTVV.